This TCR beta chain appears in the sequencing data of a study of tissue T cells after allogeneic stem cell transplantation (dated by TCRdb to about 2022). Regarding the study in general: Over an approximately 3-year period, a research-autopsy study prospectively enrolled seven adult allo-HCT recipients who had steroid-refractory GVHD. Every GVHD patient got a graft from a donor, with a handful of grafts unmodified and three CD34-selected to deplete T cells. Every GVHD patient had gastrointestinal GVHD and was given several lines of GVHD-directed therapy, and a few of the GVHD patients also had skin involvement. Roughly 5 GVHD patients had pre-transplant PBMCs available, and those PBMCs were of recipient origin. For viably preserved blood and marrow, CD3+ T cells were flow-sorted when cell numbers allowed; smaller samples underwent direct DNA extraction. The study profiled TCR beta repertoires across many tissues from research autopsies of patients with and without GVHD, plus mouse models of GVHD. The human arm was conducted as a prospective observational study, and neither blinding nor randomization was performed. Overall results and qualifications from the work: Within patients, how anatomically similar the tissues were was a key factor in shaping TCR repertoire composition, regardless of disease or transplant status. A small and clinically heterogeneous patient cohort was studied, and sampling depth was acknowledged as a limitation. Not many T cell clones showed up in more than one patient, yet clustering based on motifs uncovered repertoire signatures that were shared across patients in a tissue-specific way. In both patients and mice, T cells from blood and spleen covered only a limited part of the TCR repertoire found in tissues. The study did not establish which tissue TCRs were alloreactive or antigen-specific, and some clones may have been host cells that persisted.

This clone was seen a handful of times. No cognate antigen has been identified for it. No per-base quality is available; no much larger clone lies one base away. The label giving this sample's time point can be read as: recipient (host-origin) PBMCs collected before allo-HCT. The library was built by means of the immunoSEQ multiplex PCR assay. Adaptive Biotechnologies performed the TCRbeta CDR3 sequencing at survey depth and reported CDR3 sequences, V/J genes, productive frequency and template counts. TCR beta CDR3 regions were amplified from genomic DNA rather than RNA. The original methods were these. Jensen-Shannon divergence served to quantify pairwise repertoire overlap between tissues, with 0 meaning identical and 1 meaning complete divergence. Tissues were grouped by single-linkage agglomerative hierarchical clustering of pairwise JSD values, and the clustering results were shown as dendrograms. GLIPH2 was run on all patient samples with simulation_depth 1000, kmer_min_depth 3, cdr3_length_cutoff 8, keeping groups with more than two unique CDR3s. A standardized tissue-overlap score extrapolated Jaccard GLIPH-group overlap across patients to a standard repertoire size of 1000 clones. Linear mixed-effect models, with tissue as a fixed effect and individual as a random effect, were used to test how diversity related to clinical or experimental variables. TCRdb provides this immuneACCESS table in a form limited to in-frame rearrangements. Some clones are lacking; in checked studies, under half of them reflect an unresolved V gene, and why the rest are absent is not known. V and J calls and clone size are copied from that table; D and trimming were computed from the DNA. This sample gives about 42,000 clones in total; roughly 92% of them show up just once. The ten largest clones represent about 4% of the sample.

Including cysteine and phenylalanine, the CDR3 has 14 amino acids. The only DNA kept is the CDR3, 42 bases in frame from the first base. The germline V gene encodes CDR1 SGHDT and CDR2 YYEEEE. Trimming costs V 2 bases and J 8 bases, and their ends lie 11 bases apart. The receptor was isolated from a woman aged 40-75 years who later had graft-versus-host disease after an allogeneic stem cell transplant. Specimen: blood, collected before transplantation. The V and J segments used are TRBV5-6 and TRBJ1-6, with an unclear D gene assignment. The DNA sequence follows: TGTGCCAGCAGCTTACCACAGTTAGATTCACCCCTCCACTTT. The translation is CASSLPQLDSPLHF. Supplemented by the reference TRBV5-6 and TRBJ1-6 proteins around the CDR3, the complete variable domain is DAGVTQSPTHLIKTRGQQVTLRCSPKSGHDTVSWYQQALGQGPQFIFQYYEEEERQRGNFPDRFSGHQFPNYSSELNVNALLLGDSALYLCASSLPQLDSPLHFGNGTRLTVT.